This T cell receptor beta chain was obtained from a study of blood T cells in healthy people across ages. A second PCR, run for about 6 to 11 cycles, used a sample-barcoded 5' primer plus a J-beta primer mix. One entry per CDR3 protein, called by TCRdb with MiXCR from the 5' RACE reads. The data show 700,000 to 800,000 distinct CDR3 sequences, 40% to 45% seen once. Study-level findings and limits: Those diversity estimates obtained from one million T cells were thought to be underestimates.

Germline CDR1 is KGHSH and CDR2 is LQKENI. The CDR3 spans 16 residues. The germline V and J ends were trimmed by 6 bases and 7 bases, with 22 bases remaining between them. This clonotype turned up a few times. The target antigen is unknown. The sequence was obtained from a woman aged 60-75 years in good health. The genes are TRBV18 and TRBJ2-1, with TRBD2 as a possible D gene (6 bases). Sequencing was performed on blood. The CDR3 DNA reads TGTGCCAGCTCCGACTCCTGGGGGACTGCTGGTAATGAGCAGTTCTTC. The encoded protein is CASSDSWGTAGNEQFF.